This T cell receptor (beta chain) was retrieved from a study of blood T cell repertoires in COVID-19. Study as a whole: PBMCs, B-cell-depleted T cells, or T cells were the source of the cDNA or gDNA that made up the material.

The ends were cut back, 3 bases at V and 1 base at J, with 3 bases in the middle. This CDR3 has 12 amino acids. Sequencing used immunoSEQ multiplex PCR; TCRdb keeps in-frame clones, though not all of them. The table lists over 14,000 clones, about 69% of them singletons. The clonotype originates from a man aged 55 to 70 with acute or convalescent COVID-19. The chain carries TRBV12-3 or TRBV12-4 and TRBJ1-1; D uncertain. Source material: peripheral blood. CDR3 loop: CASSFQNTEAFF. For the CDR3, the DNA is TGTGCCAGCAGTTTTCAGAACACTGAAGCTTTCTTT.